This T cell receptor (beta chain) was profiled in a study of T-cell reconstitution after alpha-beta-depleted transplantation in children. The study, taken as a whole, reports: As was reported, about two months after transplant, alpha-beta T cells came from several hundred expanded graft clones.

This clonotype was seen once. The antigen is unknown. Library preparation (for TCRbeta) was performed with unique molecular identifiers. TCRdb fed the PCR reads into MiXCR, producing one record per CDR3 protein. The sample consists of nearly 350,000 distinct CDR3 sequences, about 16% of them appearing once. The sequence was obtained from a male patient aged 2 to 10 who had a stem cell transplant for acute lymphoblastic leukemia, so the T cells may come from the graft donor. Here the sequenced sample was PBMCs, mostly from graft donor cells, taken 360 days after TCRalphabeta/CD19-depleted stem cell transplant.

The CDR3 coding sequence is TGTGCCAGCAGCTTAGACTGGTTACTAGCGGGAGGGCGAGAGACCCAGTACTTC. Encoded protein: CASSLDWLLAGGRETQYF. The chain joins TRBV11-2 to TRBJ2-5; 13 positions match TRBD2. The CDR3 loop spans 18 amino acids. Germline V lookup: CDR1 SGHAT, CDR2 FQNNGV. V was clipped by 0 bases and J by 4 bases; unmatched bases: 8.